The rows below give T cell receptor beta chains drawn from one sample of a study of cytomegalovirus exposure and HLA in healthy donors. Clones were read by immunoSEQ multiplex PCR, and TCRdb kept only the in-frame ones, dropping some. The table lists approximately 150,000 clones, about 75% of them singletons, with roughly 5.8% in the top ten. Sequencing used PBMCs. The receptors shown here come from a middle-aged man in good health and CMV-seropositive. Both conserved end residues are part of each CDR3. A D gene is named only where the DNA matches it firmly. Clone size is stated in some rows and not others, as once, few, many or a class when expanded.

cdr3_length	clone_size	j_call	d_call	v_call	cdr3_aa	cdr3_nt
16	NA	TRBJ1-1	NA	TRBV28	CASSLSPGGVSSEAFF	TGTGCCAGCAGTTTATCCCCCGGGGGGGTTAGTTCTGAAGCTTTCTTT
16	NA	TRBJ1-2	NA	TRBV6-1	CASSGAGAASNYGYTF	TGTGCCAGCAGTGGGGCAGGGGCCGCAAGTAACTATGGCTACACCTTC
13	few	TRBJ2-1	NA	TRBV13	CASRRGVVNEQFF	TGTGCCAGCAGGCGCGGGGTCGTCAATGAGCAGTTCTTC
15	NA	TRBJ2-1	TRBD2	TRBV9	CASSPSGRAYNEQFF	TGTGCCAGCAGCCCTAGCGGGAGGGCCTACAATGAGCAGTTCTTC
14	few	TRBJ1-2	NA	TRBV6-5	CASSSTDSGYGYTF	TGTGCCAGCAGTTCTACGGACAGCGGCTATGGCTACACCTTC
12	NA	TRBJ1-5	NA	TRBV6-1	CASSNGVQPQHF	TGTGCCAGCAGTAACGGTGTCCAGCCCCAGCATTTT
15	few	TRBJ2-7	TRBD2	TRBV6-1	CASSPGAGGSYEQYF	TGTGCCAGCAGCCCCGGAGCGGGGGGTTCCTACGAGCAGTACTTC
15	NA	TRBJ2-3	TRBD2	TRBV6-5	CASSWGLAATDTQYF	TGTGCCAGCAGTTGGGGACTAGCGGCCACAGATACGCAGTATTTT
15	NA	TRBJ1-2	TRBD1	TRBV18	CASSPGTDNFWGYTF	TGTGCCAGCTCACCAGGGACAGACAATTTCTGGGGCTACACCTTC
14	NA	TRBJ2-5	NA	TRBV7-9	CASSQRQAGETQYF	TGTGCCAGCAGCCAAAGACAGGCTGGGGAGACCCAGTACTTC
18	once	TRBJ2-1	TRBD2	TRBV19	CASSIPHPWGLADNEQFF	TGTGCCAGTAGTATACCACATCCGTGGGGACTAGCGGACAATGAGCAGTTCTTC
15	NA	TRBJ2-3	TRBD2	TRBV5-6	CATFYRAGVRDTQYF	TGTGCCACCTTCTATCGGGCGGGAGTAAGAGATACGCAGTATTTT
12	NA	TRBJ1-2	NA	TRBV2	CASRDSNYGYTF	TGTGCCAGCAGGGACAGTAACTATGGCTACACCTTC
14	NA	TRBJ2-3	TRBD1	TRBV19	CASSGTGETDTQYF	TGTGCCAGTAGTGGGACAGGGGAAACAGATACGCAGTATTTT
15	once	TRBJ2-1	NA	TRBV13	CASRPLADLYNEQFF	TGTGCCAGCAGGCCGCTAGCCGACCTCTACAATGAGCAGTTCTTC
14	NA	TRBJ2-5	TRBD1	TRBV28	CASSLLGQDRTQYF	TGTGCCAGCAGTTTACTGGGACAGGACCGTACCCAGTACTTC
12	NA	TRBJ2-7	NA	TRBV7-2	CASSLDTDEQYF	TGTGCCAGCAGCTTAGATACGGACGAGCAGTACTTC
15	NA	TRBJ1-5	NA	TRBV19	CASIDRPASNQPQHF	TGTGCCAGTATTGACAGACCGGCGAGCAATCAGCCCCAGCATTTT
12	NA	TRBJ1-2	NA	TRBV28	CASTGLWEGYTF	TGTGCCAGCACCGGGCTCTGGGAGGGCTACACCTTC
13	few	TRBJ2-7	TRBD1	TRBV10-3	CAIKGQGSHEQYF	TGTGCCATCAAGGGACAGGGAAGCCACGAGCAGTACTTC
15	NA	TRBJ2-3	TRBD2	TRBV7-3	CASSLTASGSGTQYF	TGTGCCAGCAGCTTAACGGCTAGCGGGAGTGGTACGCAGTATTTT
14	NA	TRBJ2-1	NA	TRBV27	CASSPQDSSREQFF	TGTGCCAGCAGTCCTCAGGACTCCTCCCGGGAGCAGTTCTTC
15	few	TRBJ1-2	NA	TRBV4-2	CASSQDNGRPDGYTF	TGTGCCAGCAGCCAAGATAATGGGAGACCGGATGGCTACACCTTC
15	many	TRBJ1-3	NA	TRBV5-8	CASSFSPSSGNTIYF	TGTGCCAGCAGCTTTAGCCCTAGCTCTGGAAACACCATATATTTT
11	NA	TRBJ2-7	NA	TRBV14	CASSQYYEQYF	TGTGCCAGCAGCCAATATTACGAGCAGTACTTC
15	NA	TRBJ2-7	NA	TRBV19	CASSARDTGSYEQYF	TGTGCCAGTAGTGCGAGGGACACAGGCTCCTACGAGCAGTACTTC
15	NA	TRBJ2-7	TRBD1	TRBV6-5	CASSLGTVTLYEQYF	TGTGCCAGCAGTCTTGGGACAGTCACCCTGTACGAGCAGTACTTC
19	NA	TRBJ2-1	TRBD2	TRBV10-1	CASLYPSGGAGGKGSEQFF	TGCGCCAGCCTTTACCCTAGCGGAGGGGCGGGAGGGAAGGGCAGTGAGCAGTTCTTC
15	few	TRBJ1-1	TRBD1	TRBV28	CASSPPGTGTGEAFF	TGTGCCAGCAGTCCTCCGGGGACAGGGACTGGTGAAGCTTTCTTT
17	NA	TRBJ2-7	TRBD2	TRBV7-7	CASSLTNGLAVPYEQYF	TGTGCCAGCAGCTTAACTAATGGACTAGCGGTCCCTTACGAGCAGTACTTC
12	NA	TRBJ2-1	TRBD1	TRBV28	CASSLAPGGQVF	TGTGCCAGCAGTTTAGCCCCAGGGGGCCAGGTCTTC
12	NA	TRBJ2-1	NA	TRBV7-9	CASSQDWNEQFF	TGTGCCAGCAGTCAAGACTGGAATGAGCAGTTCTTC
15	NA	TRBJ2-5	NA	TRBV5-1	CASSLEVTGVETQYF	TGCGCCAGCAGCTTGGAAGTAACAGGTGTGGAGACCCAGTACTTC
15	NA	TRBJ2-5	TRBD2	TRBV5-1	CASSEGLAGQETQYF	TGCGCCAGCAGCGAGGGACTAGCGGGTCAAGAGACCCAGTACTTC
13	NA	TRBJ2-1	NA	TRBV9	CASSLNQASEQFF	TGTGCCAGCAGCTTGAACCAGGCCAGTGAGCAGTTCTTC
17	NA	TRBJ2-7	TRBD2	TRBV19	CASSPYRTSGSSYEQYF	TGTGCCAGTAGTCCTTATAGGACTAGCGGGAGTAGCTACGAGCAGTACTTC
14	NA	TRBJ2-7	NA	TRBV27	CASSLRRGPVEQYF	TGTGCCAGCAGTTTGCGGAGAGGGCCGGTCGAGCAGTACTTC
16	NA	TRBJ2-1	TRBD2	TRBV7-6	CASSLELAGGPKEQFF	TGTGCCAGCAGCTTAGAACTAGCGGGAGGGCCTAAAGAGCAGTTCTTC
15	NA	TRBJ2-1	NA	TRBV7-3	CASSSGLGSYNEQFF	TGTGCCAGCAGCTCGGGACTGGGCTCCTACAATGAGCAGTTCTTC
13	NA	TRBJ2-7	NA	TRBV15	CATSNRMTYEQYF	TGTGCCACCAGCAACAGAATGACCTACGAGCAGTACTTC
14	NA	TRBJ2-3	NA	TRBV10-3	CAIRRSQSTDTQYF	TGTGCCATCAGGAGGTCTCAGAGCACAGATACGCAGTATTTT
14	NA	TRBJ1-1	TRBD1	TRBV11-3	CASSLTGGYTEAFF	TGTGCCAGCAGCTTGACAGGGGGCTACACTGAAGCTTTCTTT
14	NA	TRBJ1-6	TRBD1	TRBV4-2	CASSQAGGNSPLHF	TGTGCCAGCAGCCAAGCAGGGGGCAATTCACCCCTCCACTTT
13	NA	TRBJ2-7	TRBD2	TRBV7-2	CASSPYLAAAQYF	TGTGCCAGCAGCCCGTACCTAGCGGCAGCCCAGTACTTC
14	NA	TRBJ2-7	TRBD2	TRBV7-3	CASSPGLAGHEQYF	TGTGCCAGCAGCCCCGGACTAGCGGGCCACGAGCAGTACTTC